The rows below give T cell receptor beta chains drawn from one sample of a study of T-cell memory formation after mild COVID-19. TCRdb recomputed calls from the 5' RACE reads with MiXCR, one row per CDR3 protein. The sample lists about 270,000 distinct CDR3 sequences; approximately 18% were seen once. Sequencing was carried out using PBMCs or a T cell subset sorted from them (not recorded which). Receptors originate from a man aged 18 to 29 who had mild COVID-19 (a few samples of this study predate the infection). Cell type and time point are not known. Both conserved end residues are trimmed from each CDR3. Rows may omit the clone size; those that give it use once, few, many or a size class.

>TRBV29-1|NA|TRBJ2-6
SVVISGANVLT
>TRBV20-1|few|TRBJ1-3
SARRQVSGNTIY
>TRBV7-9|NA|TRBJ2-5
ASSPSGQGTGETQY
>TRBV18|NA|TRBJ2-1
ASSPTLYNEQF
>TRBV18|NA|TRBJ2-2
ASSPPSRNTGELF
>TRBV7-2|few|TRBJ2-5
ASSPQRGASETQY
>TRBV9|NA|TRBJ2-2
ASSIRNTGELF
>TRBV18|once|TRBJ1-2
ASSISGTGSLSGYT
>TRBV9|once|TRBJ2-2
ASSSQGANTGELF
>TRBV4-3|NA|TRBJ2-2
ASSQSTGYTGELF